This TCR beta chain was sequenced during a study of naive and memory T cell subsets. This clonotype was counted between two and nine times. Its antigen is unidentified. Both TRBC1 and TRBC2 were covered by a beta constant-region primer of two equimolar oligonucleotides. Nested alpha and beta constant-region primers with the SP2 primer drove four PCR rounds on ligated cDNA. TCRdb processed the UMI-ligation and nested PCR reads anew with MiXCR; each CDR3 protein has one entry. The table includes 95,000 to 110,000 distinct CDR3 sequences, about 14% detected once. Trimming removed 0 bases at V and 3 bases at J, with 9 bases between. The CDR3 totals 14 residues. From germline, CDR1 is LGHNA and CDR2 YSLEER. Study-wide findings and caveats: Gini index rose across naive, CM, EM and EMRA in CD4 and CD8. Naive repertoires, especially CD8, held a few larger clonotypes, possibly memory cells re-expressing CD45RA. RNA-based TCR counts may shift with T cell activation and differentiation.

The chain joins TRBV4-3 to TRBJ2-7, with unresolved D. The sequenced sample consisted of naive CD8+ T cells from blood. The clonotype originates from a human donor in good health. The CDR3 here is CASSQDFLGYEQYF. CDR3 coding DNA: TGCGCCAGCAGCCAAGATTTTTTGGGCTACGAGCAGTACTTC.